Presented here are 28 T cell receptor beta chains from one specimen sequenced in a study of T-cell reconstitution after alpha-beta-depleted transplantation in children. Construction of the TCRbeta library involved unique molecular identifiers. MiXCR, applied by TCRdb to the PCR reads, yields one record per CDR3 protein. The sample consists of 600,000 to 700,000 distinct CDR3 sequences, roughly 15% of them appearing once. Sample: PBMCs from the stem cell graft donor, taken from the stem cell graft. These receptors were obtained from a human donor who donated a stem cell graft to a child with acute myeloid leukemia.

This chain joins TRBV10-1 and TRBJ2-7; tentatively, D is TRBD1 (5 bases). The germline V gene encodes CDR1 WNHNN and CDR2 SYGVQD (reference sequence). Deletions cut 2 bases from V and 4 bases from J, with 24 bases between. CDR3 size: 18 residues. CDR3 coding DNA: TGCGCCAGCAGTGAGATCGGCTTTTACAGGCCAATCCTTTACGAGCAGTACTTC. Its translation: CASSEIGFYRPILYEQYF.

This clonotype has more than one count but fewer than ten. This chain joins TRBV7-8 and TRBJ2-1; 9 bases fit TRBD2. V lost 6 bases, J lost 6 bases, and 15 bases stayed unmatched. This CDR3 region has 17 residues. CDR1 is SGHVS and CDR2 is FQNEAQ in the germline V gene. The chain's CDR3 is CASRTGTSFLKFNEQFF. CDR3 in DNA: TGTGCCAGCAGAACCGGGACTAGCTTCCTCAAGTTCAATGAGCAGTTCTTC.

The sample holds a few counts of this clonotype. CDR3 region: CASSLVVRETQYF. The CDR3 DNA sequence: TGCGCCAGCAGCTTGGTCGTTAGGGAGACCCAGTACTTC. The rearrangement uses TRBV5-1 and TRBJ2-5, with unresolved D. Germline V gene sequence: CDR1 SGHRS, CDR2 YFSETQ. Trimming removed 0 bases from V and 5 bases from J, with 8 bases in between. The CDR3 runs 13 residues.

This sequence joins TRBV7-2 and TRBJ2-3; possible D gene TRBD1, 6 bases. The CDR3 runs to 13 residues. V was trimmed by 5 bases and J by 3 bases, leaving 9 bases between them. Looked up from germline, CDR1 is SGHTA and CDR2 is FQGNSA. DNA for the CDR3: TGTGCCAGCAGCGGCGGACAGACAGATACGCAGTATTTT. It yields the protein CASSGGQTDTQYF. The whole variable domain, filled in from reference TRBV7-2 and TRBJ2-3, reads GAGVSQSPSNKVTEKGKDVELRCDPISGHTALYWYRQSLGQGLEFLIYFQGNSAPDKSGLPSDRFSAERTGGSVSTLTIQRTQQEDSAVYLCASSGGQTDTQYFGPGTRLTVL.

This clonotype was seen many times. V gene TRBV5-5 combines with J gene TRBJ2-2; D perhaps matches TRBD1 (6 bases). The length of the CDR3 is 17 residues. Looked up from germline, CDR1 is SGHKS and CDR2 is YYEKEE (reference sequence). V was pared by 2 bases and J by 0 bases, with 14 bases between. CDR3 in DNA: TGTGCCAGCAGCTTTTTCCCGGACAGAGCGAACACCGGGGAGCTGTTTTTT. Its translation is CASSFFPDRANTGELFF.

This clonotype was seen a few times. This rearrangement joins TRBV7-9 to TRBJ2-7; D call uncertain. Germline V CDR1 and CDR2: SEHNR, FQNEAQ (reference sequence). The CDR3 length is 12 residues. With 5 bases removed from V and 5 bases from J, the gap between germline ends came to 10 bases. The CDR3: CASSVDLHEQYF. CDR3 coding DNA: TGTGCCAGCAGCGTTGACCTCCACGAGCAGTACTTC.

This clonotype was seen a few times. The chain is built from TRBV13 and TRBJ2-7; possibly TRBD2 for D (6 bases). The CDR3 totals 13 residues. Per the germline V gene, CDR1 is PRHDT and CDR2 is FYEKMQ (reference sequence). V gave up 1 base and J gave up 7 bases, with 11 bases separating them. Here the CDR3 DNA reads TGTGCCAGCAGCTTAGTGACCGGAGGGGAGCAGTACTTC. It is translated as CASSLVTGGEQYF. The full variable domain, in which reference TRBV13 and TRBJ2-7 provide the parts outside the CDR3, is AAGVIQSPRHLIKEKRETATLKCYPIPRHDTVYWYQQGPGQDPQFLISFYEKMQSDKGSIPDRFSAQQFSDYHSELNMSSLELGDSALYFCASSLVTGGEQYFGPGTRLTVT.

This clonotype has a count of ten or more. The chain recombines TRBV12-3 or TRBV12-4 with TRBJ1-1; 9 bases match TRBD1. The CDR3 totals 14 residues. With V trimmed by 5 bases and J by 4 bases, 5 bases remained unmatched. The CDR3 spells CASSAGQGGTEAFF. Written as DNA, the CDR3 is TGTGCCAGCAGTGCGGGACAGGGCGGCACTGAAGCTTTCTTT.

The table lists this clonotype with a few counts. This chain uses TRBV7-2 with TRBJ2-3, with no clear D. Looked up from germline, CDR1 is SGHTA and CDR2 is FQGNSA. Trimming stripped 1 base from V and 2 bases from J, with 13 bases between. The CDR3 is 16 amino acids. The CDR3 DNA sequence: TGTGCCAGCAGCTTAGGCAGGCAGCTCTTCACAGATACGCAGTATTTT. Its translation is CASSLGRQLFTDTQYF. Full variable domain (rest looked up from reference TRBV7-2 and TRBJ2-3): GAGVSQSPSNKVTEKGKDVELRCDPISGHTALYWYRQSLGQGLEFLIYFQGNSAPDKSGLPSDRFSAERTGGSVSTLTIQRTQQEDSAVYLCASSLGRQLFTDTQYFGPGTRLTVL.

This clonotype has a count of ten or more. CDR3 in DNA: TGTGCCGACGGCCTTGGAAACACCATATATTTT. As protein: CADGLGNTIYF. The chain uses TRBV12-3 or TRBV12-4 and TRBJ1-3; D is unresolved. CDR3 size: 11 residues. The V and J ends lost 11 bases and 3 bases respectively, with 8 bases between them.

The sample holds many counts of this clonotype. This chain links TRBV20-1 with TRBJ2-7; TRBD1 agrees at 8 bases. The V segment lost 5 bases and the J segment 2 bases; nucleotides outside the gene matches: 8. Looked up from germline, CDR1 is DFQATT and CDR2 is SNEGSKA (reference sequence). The CDR3 is 14 residues long. Written as DNA, the CDR3 is TGCAGTGCTCCCCGACAGGGGATACCCTACGAGCAGTACGTC. Amino acid sequence: CSAPRQGIPYEQYV.

This clonotype has just a few counts. The V call is TRBV5-5, the J call TRBJ1-1; D call uncertain. The CDR3 consists of 15 residues. CDR1 is SGHKS, CDR2 YYEKEE, per germline (reference sequence). V was shortened by 0 bases and J by 1 base, with 10 bases between the two germline ends. The CDR3 region has the DNA TGTGCCAGCAGCTTGGCCCCCTGGGGGAACACTGAAGCTTTCTTT. Amino acids: CASSLAPWGNTEAFF. The complete variable domain, with remaining parts taken from reference TRBV5-5 and TRBJ1-1, reads DAGVTQSPTHLIKTRGQQVTLRCSPISGHKSVSWYQQVLGQGPQFIFQYYEKEERGRGNFPDRFSARQFPNYSSELNVNALLLGDSALYLCASSLAPWGNTEAFFGQGTRLTVV.

This chain uses TRBV5-6 with TRBJ1-1; D is perhaps TRBD1 (5 bases). V was pared by 6 bases and J by 4 bases, with 16 bases between. Germline V gene sequence: CDR1 SGHDT, CDR2 YYEEEE. The CDR3 spans 14 residues. The CDR3 nucleotides are TGTGCCAGCACCCCCAGGGAGTGGAGCACTGAAGCTTTCTTT. It is translated as CASTPREWSTEAFF.

This chain joins TRBV7-3 and TRBJ2-2; 7 nucleotides match TRBD1. CDR3 size: 15 residues. The V gene end was trimmed by 5 bases and the J gene end by 1 base; junction bases not matched to a gene: 4. Germline V lookup: CDR1 SGHTA, CDR2 FQGTGA. The CDR3 loop is CASSRRDRNTGELFF. As DNA, the CDR3 is TGTGCCAGCAGCCGCCGGGACAGGAACACCGGGGAGCTGTTTTTT.

The chain has TRBV7-2 and TRBJ1-2, with a possible D match to TRBD1 (5 bases). Germline V gene data show CDR1 as SGHTA and CDR2 as FQGNSA. V was shortened by 1 base and J by 4 bases, with 13 bases between the two germline ends. The CDR3 loop spans 15 amino acids. DNA for the CDR3: TGTGCCAGCAGCTTAGGGGTAGGGGTGGGCTATGGCTACACCTTC. Protein: CASSLGVGVGYGYTF.

The table lists this clonotype with many counts. J is TRBJ2-2 and V is TRBV20-1, with TRBD2 matching over 7 bases. Unmatched junction bases numbered 5, after V lost 6 bases and J lost 1 base. The CDR3 totals 14 residues. CDR1 DFQATT and CDR2 SNEGSKA come from the germline V gene (reference sequence). In DNA form, the CDR3 reads TGCAGTGCCACCTGGGGGGGGAACACCGGGGAGCTGTTTTTT. The encoded protein is CSATWGGNTGELFF.

This clonotype was seen repeatedly, ten times or more. The chain links TRBV7-3 to TRBJ2-7; D gene unclear. V dropped 5 bases and J dropped 2 bases, with 10 bases sitting between them. CDR1 and CDR2 from the germline V gene are SGHTA and FQGTGA. The CDR3 is 13 residues long. CDR3 residues: CASSPGDAYEQYF. CDR3 nucleotide sequence: TGTGCCAGCAGCCCCGGAGATGCCTACGAGCAGTACTTC.

This clonotype was counted ten times or more. V and J are TRBV5-1 and TRBJ2-3; D remains ambiguous. Trimming stripped 0 bases from V and 0 bases from J, with 8 bases between. CDR1 is SGHRS, CDR2 YFSETQ, per germline. CDR3 length: 15 residues. The CDR3 DNA reads as TGCGCCAGCAGCTTGGTTAGCTATAGCACAGATACGCAGTATTTT. It encodes CASSLVSYSTDTQYF.

V and J are TRBV6-2 or TRBV6-3 and TRBJ1-4, with D tentatively TRBD1 (6 bases). The CDR3 length is 16 residues. The V end was cut by 6 bases, the J end by 12 bases, with 26 bases between. The germline gives CDR1 MNHEY, CDR2 SVGEGT. This CDR3 is CASRPAAGGAIGELFF. The CDR3 bases are TGTGCCAGCAGGCCCGCGGCGGGGGGCGCGATAGGGGAACTGTTTTTT.

A word on this clonotype: Mismatch with germline at one junction end may stem from a read error. The chain is built from TRBV20-1 and TRBJ2-4; 8 bases align to TRBD1. Germline CDR1 DFQATT, CDR2 SNEGSKA (reference sequence). The CDR3 spans 16 residues. The CDR3 DNA follows: TGCTGTGCTAGGCGGACAGGGCCCCTAGCCAAAAACATTCAGTACTTC. Amino acid sequence: CCARRTGPLAKNIQYF.

In this sample, this clonotype turned up many times. The V gene is TRBV5-5, the J gene TRBJ1-3, with D maybe TRBD1 (5 bases). Deletions cut 4 bases from V and 0 bases from J, with 14 bases between. The CDR3 runs to 16 residues. Germline CDR1 reads SGHKS; CDR2 reads YYEKEE (reference sequence). CDR3 amino acids: CASSRTGLSSGNTIYF. Written as DNA, the CDR3 is TGTGCCAGCAGCCGCACGGGGCTGAGCTCTGGAAACACCATATATTTT.

Comments on this clonotype: This may be a read error: a much more frequent sequence differs by one nucleotide. The chain is built from TRBV29-1 and TRBJ1-1, with 7 nucleotides matching TRBD1. Germline CDR1 reads SQVTM; CDR2 reads ANQGSEA. Trimming cost V 7 bases and J 9 bases; bases outside gene matches: 8. The CDR3 spans 11 residues. For the CDR3, the DNA is TGCAGCGGCGCGGCAGGGGGACAAGCTTTCTTT. It translates to CSGAAGGQAFF.

This clonotype was recorded many times. The V gene is TRBV5-6, the J gene TRBJ1-1; no clear D. The CDR3 extends over 13 amino acids. Between the trimmed V and J ends, which lost 2 bases and 7 bases, there was a span of 12 bases. Germline CDR1 SGHDT, CDR2 YYEEEE. The chain's CDR3 is CASSFPPEDEAFF. In DNA form, the CDR3 reads TGTGCCAGCAGCTTTCCCCCCGAAGATGAAGCTTTCTTT.

This clonotype showed up many times. The chain employs TRBV6-1 and TRBJ2-5; D unresolved. The V and J ends lost 4 bases and 2 bases respectively, with 8 bases between them. The CDR3 covers 13 residues. Germline V gives CDR1 MNHNS, CDR2 SASEGT. CDR3: CASSAVGQETQYF. CDR3 DNA sequence: TGTGCCAGCAGTGCGGTGGGACAAGAGACCCAGTACTTC.

This clonotype has a count of ten or more. CDR3 bases: TGCAGTGCTATACCGTTTCAGGGCGCCAAAAACATTCAGTACTTC. It codes for CSAIPFQGAKNIQYF. This chain joins TRBV20-1 and TRBJ2-4; perhaps TRBD1 as D (5 bases). Germline V gene sequence: CDR1 DFQATT, CDR2 SNEGSKA (reference sequence). The CDR3 sequence is 15 residues long. V was trimmed by 4 bases and J by 1 base, leaving 14 bases between them.

There are a few counts of this clonotype. The gene calls are TRBV7-9 and TRBJ1-1; TRBD1 might be the D (6 bases). Trimming stripped 2 bases from V and 5 bases from J, with 15 bases between. CDR3 size: 15 residues. Looked up from germline, CDR1 is SEHNR and CDR2 is FQNEAQ (reference sequence). The CDR3 loop reads CASSLQGRGLTEAFF. The CDR3 DNA sequence: TGTGCCAGCAGCTTACAGGGCCGGGGGCTTACTGAAGCTTTCTTT.

The sample holds a few counts of this clonotype. DNA of the CDR3: TGTGCCAGCAGTGGTACAGGGGTCTCCTACGAGCAGTACGTC. Its protein is CASSGTGVSYEQYV. V gene TRBV6-1 combines with J gene TRBJ2-7; 7 bases agree with TRBD1. Looked up from germline, CDR1 is MNHNS and CDR2 is SASEGT. This CDR3 region has 14 residues. After removal of 4 bases from V and 0 bases from J, the junction contained 3 bases not matched to a gene.

This clonotype was detected ten times or more. V is TRBV29-1 and J is TRBJ2-3; TRBD2 aligns across 15 bases. Germline V gives CDR1 SQVTM, CDR2 ANQGSEA. The CDR3 length is 15 residues. With V trimmed by 6 bases and J by 6 bases, 7 bases remained unmatched. Here the CDR3 reads CSVQGLAGGTDTQYF. CDR3 bases: TGCAGCGTCCAGGGACTAGCGGGGGGTACGGATACGCAGTATTTT.